This TCR beta chain derives from a study of T cell repertoires in cytomegalovirus infection. Study-wide results and limits: HLA-C-restricted CMV clonotypes gave the most frequent clonotype in two of eight donors.

TCRdb reprocessed the reads via MiXCR and lists one record per CDR3 protein. The sample shows approximately 910,000 distinct CDR3 sequences, roughly a third of them seen only once. This clonotype has just a few counts. Its specificity is not known. This TCR came from a human donor in good health (CMV status not recorded). Some clones in this sample may be carry-over from other donors' samples. The sample consisted of cultured CD8+ T cells from PBMCs, taken from culture after CMV antigen stimulation.

The CDR3 reads CASSSDFGNYGYTF. CDR3 nucleotides: TGCGCCAGCAGTTCGGACTTTGGTAACTATGGCTACACCTTC. The chain links TRBV10-1 to TRBJ1-2; D remains ambiguous. V was cut by 5 bases and J by 1 base, with 11 bases left in between. The CDR3 is made up of 14 amino acids. In germline, CDR1 is WNHNN, CDR2 SYGVQD (reference sequence).